The next 25 T cell receptor beta chains were all read from a single sample in a study of blood T cell repertoires in COVID-19 (dated by TCRdb to about 2020). The library was built by means of the immunoSEQ multiplex PCR assay. Held by TCRdb, this immuneACCESS table contains in-frame sequences only and omits some clones. Under half of the omission traces to an unresolved V gene where checked; the cause of the rest is unknown. In this sample the table shows 250,000 to 300,000 clones, approximately 88% of which occur a single time. The top ten clones comprise 0.9% to 1% of the sample. Sequencing input: peripheral blood. The receptors derive from a woman aged 40 to 50 who had recovered from COVID-19.

The chain carries TRBV5-1 and TRBJ1-2, with TRBD1 as a possible D gene (6 bases). The CDR3 is 13 residues long. In germline, CDR1 is SGHRS, CDR2 YFSETQ. V was trimmed by 3 bases and J by 4 bases, leaving 10 bases between them. This CDR3 reads CASSWEGGYGYTF. CDR3 DNA: TGCGCCAGCAGCTGGGAGGGGGGCTATGGCTACACCTTC.

The chain recombines TRBV6-5 with TRBJ1-6, with D possibly matching TRBD1 (5 bases). CDR3 length: 12 amino acids. Per the germline V gene, CDR1 is MNHEY and CDR2 is SVGAGI. The germline V and J ends were trimmed by 10 bases and 7 bases, with 11 bases remaining between them. CDR3 in DNA: TGTGCCACTCGGGGGTGGAATTCACCCCTCCACTTT. Its protein is CATRGWNSPLHF.

The chain recombines TRBV7-3 with TRBJ2-1; TRBD2 matches at 16 bases. CDR3 length: 15 amino acids. The germline CDR1 and CDR2 sequences are SGHTA and FQGTGA. Trimming took 2 bases from V and 12 from J; bases not matched to a gene: 4. The CDR3 DNA sequence: TGTGCCAGCAGCTTAGGGACTAGCGGGAGGGATGGGCAGTTCTTC. It encodes CASSLGTSGRDGQFF.

The chain links TRBV3-1 (or the pseudogene TRBV3-2) to TRBJ2-5, with D possibly matching TRBD2 (5 bases). V was pared by 0 bases and J by 5 bases, with 16 bases between. The CDR3 consists of 16 residues. CDR1 is LGHDT and CDR2 is YNNKEL in the germline V gene (reference sequence). CDR3 in DNA: TGTGCCAGCAGCCAAGATGGCAGCGGCCTGTACGAGACCCAGTACTTC. Its protein product is CASSQDGSGLYETQYF.

The V and J genes are TRBV27 and TRBJ2-1; 10 bases align to TRBD2. With 8 bases clipped from V and 10 bases from J, the junction kept 17 bases outside the gene matches. Germline V gene sequence: CDR1 MNHEY, CDR2 SMNVEV (reference sequence). The CDR3 extends over 16 amino acids. The CDR3 loop reads CASHSLAGGQRGEQFF. The CDR3 bases are TGTGCCAGCCACTCTTTAGCGGGGGGCCAAAGGGGCGAGCAGTTCTTC.

This clone was picked up one time. The chain is built from TRBV13 and TRBJ2-1, with D possibly TRBD2 on 5 matching bases. V shed 6 bases and J shed 4 bases, with 16 bases lying between them. The germline gives CDR1 PRHDT, CDR2 FYEKMQ (reference sequence). This CDR3 is 15 amino acids long. This CDR3 is CASSSNPGSYNEQFF. CDR3 sequence (DNA): TGTGCCAGCAGTTCGAACCCGGGATCATACAATGAGCAGTTCTTC.

This chain joins TRBV3-1 (or the pseudogene TRBV3-2) and TRBJ1-2; 10 bases fit TRBD1. The germline CDR1 and CDR2 sequences are LGHDT and YNNKEL (reference sequence). V gave up 4 bases and J gave up 4 bases; unmatched junction bases: 6. The CDR3 totals 15 residues. CDR3 nucleotide sequence: TGTGCCAGCAGCCCGCCGACAGGGGGCGGCTATGGCTACACCTTC. It is translated as CASSPPTGGGYGYTF.

The chain has TRBV5-4 and TRBJ2-5, with 7 bases lining up with TRBD2. The V segment lost 7 bases and the J segment 5 bases; nucleotides outside the gene matches: 17. CDR1 is SGHNT and CDR2 is YYREEE in the germline V gene (reference sequence). The CDR3 loop spans 16 amino acids. The CDR3 DNA is TGTGCCAGCCGTAAGATTGGGTCCCCAGCGGGGGAGACCCAGTACTTC. Translating gives CASRKIGSPAGETQYF.

This clone was counted a few times. Other nucleotide sequences in the sample specify the same CDR3. The chain combines TRBV18 with TRBJ1-5; D unresolved. Germline V gene data show CDR1 as KGHSH and CDR2 as LQKENI. V was pared by 2 bases and J by 5 bases, with 7 bases between. This CDR3 comprises 13 residues. The DNA for the CDR3 is TGTGCCAGCTCACCAGGGCAGGATCAGCCCCAGCATTTT. Encoded protein: CASSPGQDQPQHF.

The rearrangement uses TRBV7-2 and TRBJ2-7; perhaps TRBD2 as D (5 bases). The germline CDR1 and CDR2 sequences are SGHTA and FQGNSA. CDR3 length: 14 amino acids. Trimming pared 1 base from V and 3 bases from J, leaving 10 bases between. In DNA, the CDR3 is TGTGCCAGCAGCTTAGGAAGCGGAGGCTACGAGCAGTACTTC. Its translation is CASSLGSGGYEQYF.

V usage is TRBV7-2 and J usage is TRBJ2-3; 9 bases are a match to TRBD2. CDR3 size: 18 residues. Trimming took 1 base from V and 0 from J; bases not matched to a gene: 8. CDR1 is SGHTA and CDR2 is FQGNSA in the germline V gene. The chain's CDR3 is CASSLVREGGSSTDTQYF. The CDR3 nucleotides are TGTGCCAGCAGCTTAGTGCGGGAGGGCGGTTCTAGCACAGATACGCAGTATTTT.

V usage is TRBV2 and J usage is TRBJ2-1; TRBD2 matches at 10 bases. V lost 6 bases to trimming and J lost 10 bases; unmatched junction nucleotides: 6. CDR3 size: 13 residues. Germline V lookup: CDR1 SNHLY, CDR2 FYNNEI. CDR3 DNA sequence: TGTGCCAGCAGGCTAGCGGGAGTTTGGGAGCAGTTCTTC. This codes for CASRLAGVWEQFF.

This rearrangement joins TRBV19 to TRBJ1-6; 7 bases agree with TRBD1. The CDR3 contains 13 residues. The V segment lost 9 bases and the J segment 7 bases; nucleotides outside the gene matches: 6. Germline values: CDR1 LNHDA, CDR2 SQIVND (reference sequence). CDR3 loop: CASRDSLNSPLHF. In DNA form, the CDR3 reads TGTGCCAGCAGGGACAGTCTAAATTCACCCCTCCACTTT.

The rearrangement links TRBV19 to TRBJ2-7; TRBD1 matches at 9 bases. Trimming cost V 1 base and J 3 bases; bases outside gene matches: 7. Germline values: CDR1 LNHDA, CDR2 SQIVND (reference sequence). There are 16 residues in the CDR3. CDR3 nucleotides: TGTGCCAGTAGTATAGCGGGGACAGGGATGAACTACGAGCAGTACTTC. Translated, it gives CASSIAGTGMNYEQYF.

This sequence joins TRBV15 and TRBJ2-2; 12 bases are a match to TRBD2. This CDR3 has 17 residues. The V segment lost 1 base and the J segment 0 bases; nucleotides outside the gene matches: 0. Germline CDR1 and CDR2: LNHNV and YYDKDF (reference sequence). CDR3 DNA sequence: TGTGCCACCAGCAGAGGACTAGCGGGAGCGAACACCGGGGAGCTGTTTTTT. This gives the protein CATSRGLAGANTGELFF.

CDR3 amino acids: CASSPGTSGRILEQFF. In nucleotides, the CDR3 is TGTGCCAGCAGCCCCGGGACTAGCGGGAGGATCCTAGAGCAGTTCTTC. The chain carries TRBV3-1 (or the pseudogene TRBV3-2) and TRBJ2-1; 15 nucleotides line up with TRBD2. Germline assignment: CDR1 LGHDT and CDR2 YNNKEL (reference sequence). The V gene end was trimmed by 4 bases and the J gene end by 10 bases; junction bases not matched to a gene: 8. This CDR3 region has 16 residues.

The V gene is TRBV5-4, the J gene TRBJ1-1; 7 bases align to TRBD1. The germline CDR1 and CDR2 sequences are SGHNT and YYREEE (reference sequence). Losses at the gene ends were 4 bases for V and 6 bases for J; bases not matched to a gene: 3. This CDR3 contains 12 residues. The CDR3 DNA reads as TGTGCCAGCAGCGAGGACAGGTCTGAAGCTTTCTTT. Translating gives CASSEDRSEAFF.

This clone showed up just once. The V call is TRBV7-8, the J call TRBJ1-1; D remains ambiguous. Trimming pared 5 bases from V and 0 bases from J, leaving 7 bases between. Germline assignment: CDR1 SGHVS and CDR2 FQNEAQ. There are 13 residues in the CDR3. In nucleotides, the CDR3 is TGTGCCAGCAGCCCCCCCATGAACACTGAAGCTTTCTTT. Amino acid sequence: CASSPPMNTEAFF.

The J gene is TRBJ1-5, the V gene TRBV6-4, with TRBD1 matching over 9 bases. Germline V gene sequence: CDR1 MRHNA, CDR2 SNTAGT. V dropped 5 bases and J dropped 6; count of bases not matched to a gene: 5. The CDR3 has 14 residues. DNA of the CDR3: TGTGCCAGCAGTCAGGGACAGGGAGTTCAGCCCCAGCATTTT. This encodes CASSQGQGVQPQHF.

The chain employs TRBV27 and TRBJ1-2, with 9 bases aligning to TRBD1. Germline V gives CDR1 MNHEY, CDR2 SMNVEV (reference sequence). There are 15 residues in the CDR3. V lost 6 bases, J lost 3 bases, and 8 bases stayed unmatched. CDR3 DNA sequence: TGTGCCAGCAGAACTAGACAGGGGGGAGACTATGGCTACACCTTC. This encodes CASRTRQGGDYGYTF.

The chain employs TRBV3-1 (or the pseudogene TRBV3-2) and TRBJ2-1, with 9 bases aligning to TRBD2. The CDR3 spans 15 residues. V lost 3 bases, J lost 4 bases, and 4 bases stayed unmatched. CDR1 LGHDT and CDR2 YNNKEL come from the germline V gene (reference sequence). This chain's CDR3 is CASSHSSGNYNEQFF. The CDR3 DNA follows: TGTGCCAGCAGCCATTCTAGCGGGAATTACAATGAGCAGTTCTTC.

On this clone itself: The junction departs from the called germline gene at one end, perhaps through a read error. The gene calls are TRBV6-1 and TRBJ2-1, with D possibly TRBD1 on 6 matching bases. Germline CDR1 is MNHNS and CDR2 is SASEGT. There are 11 residues in the CDR3. This chain's CDR3 is CASREGQEQFF. The CDR3 bases are TGTGCCAGCAGGGAAGGACAGGAGCAGTTCTTC.

The chain couples TRBV4-1 to TRBJ2-2; 9 bases align to TRBD2. CDR3 size: 16 residues. V was clipped by 4 bases and J by 3 bases; unmatched bases: 6. The germline V gene encodes CDR1 MGHRA and CDR2 YSYEKL. The CDR3 reads CASSPQLAGDTGELFF. Written as DNA, the CDR3 is TGCGCCAGCAGCCCCCAATTAGCGGGAGACACCGGGGAGCTGTTTTTT.

The chain joins TRBV6-5 to TRBJ2-7, with D perhaps TRBD2 (5 bases). Trimming removed 2 bases at V and 5 bases at J, with 13 bases between. This CDR3 comprises 14 residues. Germline values: CDR1 MNHEY, CDR2 SVGAGI. The CDR3 loop reads CASSYARGSDEQYF. In nucleotides, the CDR3 is TGTGCCAGCAGTTACGCTCGCGGTAGCGACGAGCAGTACTTC.

The chain carries TRBV7-6 and TRBJ2-3; a possible D gene is TRBD2 (5 bases). Deletions cut 5 bases from V and 2 bases from J, with 17 bases between. Germline lookup yields CDR1 SGHVS and CDR2 FNYEAQ. This CDR3 has 16 amino acids. The CDR3 DNA follows: TGTGCCAGCAGCCGACCCCCCGGGGAGCCCACAGATACGCAGTATTTT. Translating gives CASSRPPGEPTDTQYF.